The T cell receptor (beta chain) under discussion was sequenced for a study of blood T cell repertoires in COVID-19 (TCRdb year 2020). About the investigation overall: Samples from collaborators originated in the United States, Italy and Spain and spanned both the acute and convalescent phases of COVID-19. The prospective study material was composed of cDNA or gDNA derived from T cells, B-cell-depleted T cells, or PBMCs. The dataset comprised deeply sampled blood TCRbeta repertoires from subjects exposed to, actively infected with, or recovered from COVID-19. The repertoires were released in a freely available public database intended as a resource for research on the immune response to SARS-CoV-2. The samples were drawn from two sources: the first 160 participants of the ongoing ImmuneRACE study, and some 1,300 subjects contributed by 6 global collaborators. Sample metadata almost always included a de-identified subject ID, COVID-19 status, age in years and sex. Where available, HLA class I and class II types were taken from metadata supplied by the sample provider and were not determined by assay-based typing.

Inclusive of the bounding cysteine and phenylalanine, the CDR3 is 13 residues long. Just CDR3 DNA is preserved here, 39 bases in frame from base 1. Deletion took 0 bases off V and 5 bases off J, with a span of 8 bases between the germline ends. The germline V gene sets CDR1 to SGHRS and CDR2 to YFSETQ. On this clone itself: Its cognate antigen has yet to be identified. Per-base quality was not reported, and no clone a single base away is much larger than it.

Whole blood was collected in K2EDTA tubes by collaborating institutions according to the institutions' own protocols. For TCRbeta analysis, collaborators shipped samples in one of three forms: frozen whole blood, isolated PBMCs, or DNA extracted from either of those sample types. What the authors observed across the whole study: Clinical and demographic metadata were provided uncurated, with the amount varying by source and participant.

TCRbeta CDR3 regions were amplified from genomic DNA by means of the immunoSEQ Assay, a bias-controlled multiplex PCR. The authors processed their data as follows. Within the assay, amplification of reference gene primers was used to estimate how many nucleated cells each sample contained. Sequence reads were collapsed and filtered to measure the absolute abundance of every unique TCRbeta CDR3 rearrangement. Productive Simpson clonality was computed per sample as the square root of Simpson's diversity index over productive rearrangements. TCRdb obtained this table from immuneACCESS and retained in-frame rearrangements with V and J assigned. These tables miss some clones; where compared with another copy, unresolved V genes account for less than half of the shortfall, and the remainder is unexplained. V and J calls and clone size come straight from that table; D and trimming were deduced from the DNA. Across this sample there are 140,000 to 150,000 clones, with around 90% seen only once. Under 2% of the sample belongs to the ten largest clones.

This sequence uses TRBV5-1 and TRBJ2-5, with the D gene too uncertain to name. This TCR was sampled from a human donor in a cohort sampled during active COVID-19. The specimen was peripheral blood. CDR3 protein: CASSLGPRETQYF. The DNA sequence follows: TGCGCCAGCAGCTTGGGTCCCAGGGAGACCCAGTACTTC.